The 21 T cell receptor beta chains reported below all come from one sample, sequenced in a study of cytomegalovirus exposure and HLA in healthy donors. The PCR used 60 Vbeta and 13 Jbeta primers. Sequenced by immunoSEQ multiplex PCR; TCRdb stores in-frame clones only, minus some. The sample carries 200,000 to 250,000 clones, roughly 87% recorded once. Sequencing was carried out using PBMCs. These receptor sequences come from a woman aged 40 to 50 in good health and CMV-seropositive.

V and J are TRBV4-3 and TRBJ1-1; no clear D gene. Trimming took off 4 bases at V and 3 bases at J, with 15 bases between the two ends. The CDR3 contains 15 residues. Germline CDR1 reads LGHNA; CDR2 reads YSLEER. Here the CDR3 reads CASSPRLEGDTEAFF. The CDR3 DNA sequence: TGCGCCAGCAGCCCGCGACTGGAGGGTGACACTGAAGCTTTCTTT.

In its sample, this clone was seen a few times. The chain employs TRBV9 and TRBJ2-7; weak D call: TRBD2 (6 bases). Germline CDR1 SGDLS, CDR2 YYNGEE. V was trimmed by 2 bases and J by 3 bases, leaving 12 bases between them. The CDR3 consists of 14 residues. The CDR3 nucleotides are TGTGCCAGCAGCGTTGGGACTGGTCACTACGAGCAGTACTTC. This codes for CASSVGTGHYEQYF.

The V call is TRBV6-4, the J call TRBJ1-1; 7 bases are a match to TRBD1. J lost 8 bases, V lost 9 bases, and 15 bases had no gene match. Germline-derived CDR1 and CDR2 are MRHNA and SNTAGT. The CDR3 is 14 amino acids. The CDR3 sequence: CASSRDRDIPEAFF. The CDR3 nucleotides read TGTGCCAGTTCCCGGGACAGAGATATACCGGAAGCTTTCTTT.

The chain employs TRBV9 and TRBJ1-3; a weak D match, TRBD1 (6 bases). The germline V gene has CDR1 SGDLS and CDR2 YYNGEE. V was cut by 3 bases and J by 0 bases, with 16 bases left in between. The CDR3 has 17 residues. The CDR3 nucleotides read TGTGCCAGCAGCGCCACCCTGGGGGGGCTCTCTGGAAACACCATATATTTT. Its protein is CASSATLGGLSGNTIYF.

This chain uses TRBV13 with TRBJ1-1; 7 nucleotides agree with TRBD1. V lost 5 bases and J lost 1; bases outside the gene matches: 7. The CDR3 length is 15 residues. Looked up from germline, CDR1 is PRHDT and CDR2 is FYEKMQ (reference sequence). CDR3 sequence: CASSLLGQRNTEAFF. The CDR3 DNA follows: TGTGCCAGCAGCCTACTGGGACAGAGGAACACTGAAGCTTTCTTT.

The chain has TRBV29-1 and TRBJ2-5; 7 bases fit TRBD2. Germline-derived CDR1 and CDR2 are SQVTM and ANQGSEA. The V segment lost 2 bases and the J segment 5 bases; nucleotides outside the gene matches: 11. There are 15 residues in the CDR3. The CDR3 DNA sequence: TGCAGCGTTGAACGAGACAGCGGGATGGGGGAGACCCAGTACTTC. Its translation: CSVERDSGMGETQYF.

This rearrangement joins TRBV30 to TRBJ2-2, with 7 nucleotides matching TRBD2. CDR1 and CDR2 (germline): GTSNPN, SVGIG (reference sequence). This CDR3 comprises 14 residues. The V gene end was trimmed by 3 bases and the J gene end by 2 bases; junction bases not matched to a gene: 3. CDR3 coding DNA: TGTGCCTGGAGACCTAGCGGAAACACCGGGGAGCTGTTTTTT. Translation gives CAWRPSGNTGELFF.

The CDR3 reads CASSLQANTEAFF. The CDR3 DNA follows: TGTGCCAGCAGCTTACAAGCGAACACTGAAGCTTTCTTT. The gene calls are TRBV11-3 and TRBJ1-1; D unresolved. V lost 2 bases and J 1 base, leaving 5 bases between the germline ends. CDR1 is SGHNT and CDR2 is YENEEA in the germline V gene. The CDR3 consists of 13 residues.

The chain has TRBV19 and TRBJ1-1; D is perhaps TRBD1 (5 bases). Germline V gene data show CDR1 as LNHDA and CDR2 as SQIVND (reference sequence). Trimming left V 3 bases short and J 6 bases short, with 5 bases between. The CDR3 covers 11 residues. In DNA form, the CDR3 reads TGTGCCAGTAGTATGGGGCCTGAAGCTTTCTTT. Protein sequence: CASSMGPEAFF. Filled out from reference TRBV19 and TRBJ1-1, the complete variable domain reads DGGITQSPKYLFRKEGQNVTLSCEQNLNHDAMYWYRQDPGQGLRLIYYSQIVNDFQKGDIAEGYSVSREKKESFPLTVTSAQKNPTAFYLCASSMGPEAFFGQGTRLTVV.

The chain uses TRBV29-1 and TRBJ2-1; TRBD2 matches at 13 bases. The germline CDR1 and CDR2 sequences are SQVTM and ANQGSEA. The ends lost 5 bases at V and 7 bases at J; junction bases unmatched: 5. The CDR3 spans 14 residues. CDR3 amino acids: CSVLGLAGSNEQFF. The DNA for the CDR3 is TGCAGCGTTTTGGGACTAGCGGGAAGTAATGAGCAGTTCTTC.

This chain uses TRBV29-1 with TRBJ2-3; 11 nucleotides agree with TRBD2. The CDR3 totals 18 residues. CDR1 and CDR2 from the germline V gene are SQVTM and ANQGSEA. After removal of 7 bases from V and 4 bases from J, the junction contained 19 bases not matched to a gene. The CDR3 loop reads CSARRTETSGSLADTQYF. As DNA, the CDR3 is TGCAGCGCTAGACGAACAGAAACTAGCGGGAGCCTTGCAGATACGCAGTATTTT.

The rearrangement links TRBV7-9 to TRBJ2-1; TRBD2 aligns across 9 bases. Trimming at V came to 5 bases and at J to 7 bases, leaving 9 bases not matched to a gene. The germline V gene has CDR1 SEHNR and CDR2 FQNEAQ (reference sequence). This CDR3 has 15 residues. The CDR3 sequence: CASSRVSGSQNEQFF. The DNA of the CDR3 is TGTGCCAGCAGCCGTGTTAGCGGGAGTCAAAATGAGCAGTTCTTC.

The chain recombines TRBV19 with TRBJ1-1; no firm D call. The CDR3 covers 14 residues. CDR1 and CDR2 from the germline V gene are LNHDA and SQIVND (reference sequence). V dropped 6 bases and J dropped 0 bases, with 11 bases sitting between them. This CDR3 is CASRARQLNTEAFF. CDR3 DNA: TGTGCCAGTAGGGCACGACAACTGAACACTGAAGCTTTCTTT.

The V gene is TRBV6-1, the J gene TRBJ2-3; D not certain. CDR3 length: 15 residues. The V gene's germline CDR1 is MNHNS and CDR2 SASEGT. Trimming shortened V by 7 bases and J by 0 bases, and 14 bases separated the two germline ends. CDR3 amino acids: CASKYFDTSTDTQYF. The CDR3 region has the DNA TGTGCCAGCAAGTACTTTGACACTAGCACAGATACGCAGTATTTT.

The gene calls are TRBV6-5 and TRBJ1-2; TRBD1 matches 8 bases. CDR3 length equals 13 residues. CDR1 is MNHEY and CDR2 is SVGAGI in the germline V gene. Trimming took 6 bases from V and 2 from J; bases not matched to a gene: 2. This CDR3 is CASRRTGNYGYTF. The CDR3 DNA reads TGTGCCAGCAGACGGACAGGGAACTATGGCTACACCTTC.

The chain employs TRBV12-5 and TRBJ2-2; D is perhaps TRBD1 (6 bases). Germline lookup yields CDR1 LGHNT and CDR2 FRNRAP. This CDR3 is built from 15 residues. V gave up 0 bases and J gave up 4 bases, with 9 bases separating them. The CDR3, as DNA: TGTGCTAGTGGTTTGGTCGACAGGAGCACCGGGGAGCTGTTTTTT. This gives the protein CASGLVDRSTGELFF.

This chain uses TRBV4-3 with TRBJ1-2; 7 nucleotides agree with TRBD1. Unmatched junction bases numbered 4, after V lost 1 base and J lost 2 bases. There are 15 residues in the CDR3. Germline-derived CDR1 and CDR2 are LGHNA and YSLEER. CDR3 bases: TGCGCCAGCAGCCAAGCAAAGGGACAGAACTATGGCTACACCTTC. Protein product: CASSQAKGQNYGYTF.

This CDR3 is CAWSRTGEQPQHF. The CDR3 DNA reads TGTGCCTGGAGTCGGACAGGGGAGCAGCCCCAGCATTTT. The J gene is TRBJ1-5, the V gene TRBV30, with TRBD1 matching over 9 bases. With 2 bases clipped from V and 7 bases from J, the junction kept 3 bases outside the gene matches. Germline CDR1 reads GTSNPN; CDR2 reads SVGIG (reference sequence). The CDR3 sequence is 13 residues long.

V is TRBV30 and J is TRBJ1-2; D is perhaps TRBD1 (5 bases). Per germline, CDR1 GTSNPN and CDR2 SVGIG (reference sequence). V lost 0 bases to trimming and J lost 8 bases, with 13 bases between them. The CDR3 sequence is 13 residues long. The CDR3: CAWSVGGAKGYTF. CDR3 DNA: TGTGCCTGGAGTGTAGGAGGGGCGAAGGGCTACACCTTC.

The CDR3 reads CSVGVTGTPIETQYF. CDR3 DNA sequence: TGCAGCGTCGGCGTGACCGGGACTCCTATAGAGACCCAGTACTTC. The chain carries TRBV29-1 and TRBJ2-5; possible D gene TRBD2, 6 bases. CDR3 length: 15 residues. Trimming shortened V by 6 bases and J by 4 bases, and 21 bases separated the two germline ends. CDR1 and CDR2 from the germline V gene are SQVTM and ANQGSEA.

The CDR3 DNA reads as TGTGCCAGCAGCCCCGGGGGAGCGGGGGGTGGGACCCAGTACTTC. This sequence encodes CASSPGGAGGGTQYF. This rearrangement joins TRBV7-3 to TRBJ2-5, with 9 bases fitting TRBD2. Germline-derived CDR1 and CDR2 are SGHTA and FQGTGA. J gave up 7 bases and V 5 bases, and 11 bases lay outside the gene matches. The CDR3 has 15 residues.